This TCR beta chain was observed in a study of radiation and T cells in renal cell carcinoma. The study's findings and limits: Top tumor clonotypes rose in blood 2 weeks post-radiation, then contracted.

V was pared by 4 bases and J by 0 bases, with 13 bases between. CDR1 is SGHRS and CDR2 is YFSETQ in the germline V gene. CDR3 length: 15 amino acids. Profiled with immunoSEQ multiplex PCR; TCRdb holds only in-frame clones, not every one. The repertoire holds more than 75,000 clones, with roughly four fifths as singletons. Time point noted: baseline pretreatment blood. Regarding treatment: 15 Gy SBRT to primary tumor, nephrectomy 4 weeks later. Notes on this clone: The antigen remains undetermined.

The sample in question was blood, obtained from a patient whose treatment included radiotherapy and nephrectomy. The rearrangement links TRBV5-1 to TRBJ1-1, with D possibly being TRBD1 (5 bases). This receptor was identified in a man in his 60s with renal cell carcinoma. CDR3 sequence (DNA): TGCGCCAGCAGCGCTAGGGGTAACATGAACACTGAAGCTTTCTTT. Protein product: CASSARGNMNTEAFF.